This entry features one T cell receptor beta chain sequence. This entry is derived from a study of blood T cell repertoires in COVID-19. Sequenced by immunoSEQ multiplex PCR; TCRdb stores in-frame clones only, minus some. The data hold 280,000 or so clones, with roughly 91% observed a single time. Sequenced material: PBMCs or T cells enriched from blood (not recorded which). The clonotype originates from a woman between 50 and 59 years old who had been exposed to COVID-19.

This CDR3 is CASSVSLDSGNTIYF. Written as DNA, the CDR3 is TGTGCCAGCAGCGTAAGTCTAGATTCTGGAAACACCATATATTTT. The V call is TRBV9, the J call TRBJ1-3, with D uncertain. The CDR3 is 15 amino acids. The V end was cut by 1 base, the J end by 1 base, with 9 bases between. Germline V gene sequence: CDR1 SGDLS, CDR2 YYNGEE.